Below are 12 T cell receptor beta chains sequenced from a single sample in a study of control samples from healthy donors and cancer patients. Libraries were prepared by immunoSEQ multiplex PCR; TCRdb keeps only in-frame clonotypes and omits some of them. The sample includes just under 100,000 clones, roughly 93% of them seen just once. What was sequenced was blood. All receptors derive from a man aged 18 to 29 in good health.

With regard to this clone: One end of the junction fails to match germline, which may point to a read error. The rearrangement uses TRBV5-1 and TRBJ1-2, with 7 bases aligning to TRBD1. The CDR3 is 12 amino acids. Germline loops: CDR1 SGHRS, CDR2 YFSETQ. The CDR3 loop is CASSLGGQPIYF. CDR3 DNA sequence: TGCGCCAGCAGCTTGGGGGGACAGCCGATTTACTTC.

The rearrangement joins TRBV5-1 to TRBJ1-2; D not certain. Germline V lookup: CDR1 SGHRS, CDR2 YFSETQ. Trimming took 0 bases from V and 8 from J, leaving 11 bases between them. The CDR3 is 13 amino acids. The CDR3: CASSLDPEEGYTF. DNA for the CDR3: TGCGCCAGCAGCTTGGATCCTGAGGAGGGCTACACCTTC. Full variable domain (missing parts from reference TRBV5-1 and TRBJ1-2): KAGVTQTPRYLIKTRGQQVTLSCSPISGHRSVSWYQQTPGQGLQFLFEYFSETQRNKGNFPGRFSGRQFSNSRSEMNVSTLELGDSALYLCASSLDPEEGYTFGSGTRLTVV.

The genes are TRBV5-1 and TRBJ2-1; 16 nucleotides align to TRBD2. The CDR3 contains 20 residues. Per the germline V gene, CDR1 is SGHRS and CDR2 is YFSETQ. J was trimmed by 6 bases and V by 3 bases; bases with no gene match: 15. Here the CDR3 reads CASSSGLAGGPNPGLNEQFF. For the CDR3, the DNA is TGCGCCAGCAGCTCGGGACTAGCGGGAGGGCCTAACCCTGGACTCAATGAGCAGTTCTTC.

This chain's CDR3 is CASRTGGFNEQFF. DNA of the CDR3: TGTGCCAGCCGGACAGGGGGCTTCAATGAGCAGTTCTTC. The chain links TRBV2 to TRBJ2-1, with 11 bases aligning to TRBD1. V dropped 8 bases and J dropped 6; count of bases not matched to a gene: 3. Germline assignment: CDR1 SNHLY and CDR2 FYNNEI. This CDR3 is built from 13 residues.

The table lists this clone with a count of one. Written as DNA, the CDR3 is TGCAGCGTTGAAGACCAATCAGGAAGGGTTGGCTACACCTTC. Amino acids: CSVEDQSGRVGYTF. V usage is TRBV29-1 and J usage is TRBJ1-2; D call uncertain. Trimming pared 0 bases from V and 7 bases from J, leaving 15 bases between. Germline assignment: CDR1 SQVTM and CDR2 ANQGSEA. This CDR3 region has 14 residues.

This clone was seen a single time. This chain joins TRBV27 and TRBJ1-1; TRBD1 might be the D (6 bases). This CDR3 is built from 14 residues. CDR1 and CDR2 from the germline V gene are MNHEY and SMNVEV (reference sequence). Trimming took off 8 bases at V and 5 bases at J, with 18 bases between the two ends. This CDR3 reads CASAHRVGGTEAFF. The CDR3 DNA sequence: TGTGCCAGCGCCCACAGGGTTGGTGGGACTGAAGCTTTCTTT.

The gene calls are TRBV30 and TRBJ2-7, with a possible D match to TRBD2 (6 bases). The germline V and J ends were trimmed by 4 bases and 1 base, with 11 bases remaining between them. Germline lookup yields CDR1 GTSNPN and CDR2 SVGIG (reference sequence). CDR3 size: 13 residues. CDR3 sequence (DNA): TGTGCCTGGAACCGGGAGCTATCCTACGAGCAGTACTTC. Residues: CAWNRELSYEQYF. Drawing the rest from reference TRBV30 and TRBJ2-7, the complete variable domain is SQTIHQWPATLVQPVGSPLSLECTVEGTSNPNLYWYRQAAGRGLQLLFYSVGIGQISSEVPQNLSASRPQDRQFILSSKKLLLSDSGFYLCAWNRELSYEQYFGPGTRLTVT.

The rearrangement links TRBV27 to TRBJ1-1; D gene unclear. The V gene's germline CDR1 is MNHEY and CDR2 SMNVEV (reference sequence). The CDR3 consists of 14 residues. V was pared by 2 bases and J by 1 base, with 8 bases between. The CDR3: CASSLGGRNTEAFF. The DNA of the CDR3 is TGTGCCAGCAGTTTAGGCGGACGGAACACTGAAGCTTTCTTT.

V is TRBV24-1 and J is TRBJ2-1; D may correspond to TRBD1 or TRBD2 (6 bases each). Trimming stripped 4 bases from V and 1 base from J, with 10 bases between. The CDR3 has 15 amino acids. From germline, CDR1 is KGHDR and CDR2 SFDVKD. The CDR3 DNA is TGTGCCACCAGTGAAACAGGGAGGTCCTACAATGAGCAGTTCTTC. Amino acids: CATSETGRSYNEQFF.

The CDR3 DNA follows: TGCGCCAGCAGCCAGTGGGGGGAAGGGCAAGAGACCCAGTACTTC. It is translated as CASSQWGEGQETQYF. This chain uses TRBV4-1 with TRBJ2-5, with D tentatively TRBD2 (6 bases). Deletions cut 3 bases from V and 2 bases from J, with 13 bases between. The CDR3 length is 15 residues. Per germline, CDR1 MGHRA and CDR2 YSYEKL.

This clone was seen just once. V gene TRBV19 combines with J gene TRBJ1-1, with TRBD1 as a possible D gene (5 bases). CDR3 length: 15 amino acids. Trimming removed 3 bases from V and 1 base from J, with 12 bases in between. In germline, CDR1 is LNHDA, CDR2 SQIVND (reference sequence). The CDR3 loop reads CASSMYYDRNTEAFF. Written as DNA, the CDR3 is TGTGCCAGTAGTATGTACTACGACAGGAACACTGAAGCTTTCTTT.

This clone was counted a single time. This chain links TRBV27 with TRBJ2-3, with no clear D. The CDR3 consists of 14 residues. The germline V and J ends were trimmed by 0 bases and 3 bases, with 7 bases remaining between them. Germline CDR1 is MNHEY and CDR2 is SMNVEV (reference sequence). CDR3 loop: CASSLSPLTDTQYF. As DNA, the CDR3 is TGTGCCAGCAGTTTATCCCCTTTGACAGATACGCAGTATTTT.